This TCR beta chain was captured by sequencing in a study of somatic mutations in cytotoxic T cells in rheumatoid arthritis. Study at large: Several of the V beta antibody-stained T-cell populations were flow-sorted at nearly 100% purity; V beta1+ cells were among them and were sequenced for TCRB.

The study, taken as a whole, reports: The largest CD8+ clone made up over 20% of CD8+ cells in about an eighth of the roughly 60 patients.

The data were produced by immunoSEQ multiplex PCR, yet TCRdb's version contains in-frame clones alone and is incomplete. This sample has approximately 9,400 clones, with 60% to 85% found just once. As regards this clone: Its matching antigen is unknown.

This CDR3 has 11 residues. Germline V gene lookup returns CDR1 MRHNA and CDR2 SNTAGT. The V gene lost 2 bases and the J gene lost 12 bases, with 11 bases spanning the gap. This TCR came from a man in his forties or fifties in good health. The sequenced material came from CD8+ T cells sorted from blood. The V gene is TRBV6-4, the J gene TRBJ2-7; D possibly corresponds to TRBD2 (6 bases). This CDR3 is CASSDPLATYF. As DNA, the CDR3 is TGTGCCAGCAGTGACCCCCTAGCGACGTACTTC.